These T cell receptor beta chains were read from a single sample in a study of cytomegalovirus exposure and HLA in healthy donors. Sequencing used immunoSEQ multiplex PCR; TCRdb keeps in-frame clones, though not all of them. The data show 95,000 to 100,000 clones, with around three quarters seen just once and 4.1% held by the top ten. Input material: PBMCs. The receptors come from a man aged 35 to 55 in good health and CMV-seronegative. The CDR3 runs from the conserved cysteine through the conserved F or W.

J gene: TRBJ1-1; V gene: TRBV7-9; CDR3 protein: CSSSLGTWSTEAFF
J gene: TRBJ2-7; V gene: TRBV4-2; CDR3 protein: CASSLADRENFYEQYF
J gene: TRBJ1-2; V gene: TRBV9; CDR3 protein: CASSVDAGGIYGYTF
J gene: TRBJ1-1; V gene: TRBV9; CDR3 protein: CASSVGTLLNTEAFF
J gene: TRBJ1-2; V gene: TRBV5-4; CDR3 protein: CASSVGQIANYGYTF
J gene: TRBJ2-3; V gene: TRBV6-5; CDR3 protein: CASSLQGIPDTQYF
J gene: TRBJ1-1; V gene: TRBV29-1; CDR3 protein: CSVGQTEASAFF
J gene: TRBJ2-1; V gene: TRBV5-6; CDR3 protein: CASSLDQRQFF
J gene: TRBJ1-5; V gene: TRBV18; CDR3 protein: CASSLLRGADQPQHF
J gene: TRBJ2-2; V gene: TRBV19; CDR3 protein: CASSVAGGRTGELFF
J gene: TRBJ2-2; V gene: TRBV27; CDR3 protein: CASSPGQGAFSGNTGELFF
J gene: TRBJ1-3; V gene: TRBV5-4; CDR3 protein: CASSPNGGSGNTIYF
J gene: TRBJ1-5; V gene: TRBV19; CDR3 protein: CASSRGRGSNQPQHF
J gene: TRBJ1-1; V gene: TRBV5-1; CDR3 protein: CASSLMGLNTEAFF
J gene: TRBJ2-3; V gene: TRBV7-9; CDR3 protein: CASSLQLAGPRDTQYF
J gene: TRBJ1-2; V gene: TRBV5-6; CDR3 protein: CASSFNRQGLIYGYTF
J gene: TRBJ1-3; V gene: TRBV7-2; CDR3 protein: CASSSTGSPGNTIYF
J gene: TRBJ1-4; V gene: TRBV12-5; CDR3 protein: CASGLQGEIEKLFF
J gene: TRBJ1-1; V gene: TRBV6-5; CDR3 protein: CASTPGRGWFTEAFF
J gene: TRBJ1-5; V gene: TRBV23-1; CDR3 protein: CASSTGCQPQHF
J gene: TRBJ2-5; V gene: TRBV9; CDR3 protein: CASSVGTSGGVGETQYF
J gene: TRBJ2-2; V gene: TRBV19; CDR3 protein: CASSRQWNTGELFF
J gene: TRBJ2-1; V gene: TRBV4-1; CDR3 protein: CASSWTASGSYNEQFF
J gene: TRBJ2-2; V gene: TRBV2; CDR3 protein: CASRGTGVGELFF
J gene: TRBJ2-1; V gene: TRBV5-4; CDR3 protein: CASSLAKARTYNEQFF
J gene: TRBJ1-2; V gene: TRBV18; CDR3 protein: CASSPDQGSNGYTF
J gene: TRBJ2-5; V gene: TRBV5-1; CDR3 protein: CASSPTWASGGRETQYF
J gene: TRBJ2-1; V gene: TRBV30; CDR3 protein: CAWTPGVEQFF
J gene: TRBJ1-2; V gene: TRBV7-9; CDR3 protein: CASSLVQGSHGYTF
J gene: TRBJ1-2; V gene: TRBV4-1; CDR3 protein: CASSQDPGYYGYTF
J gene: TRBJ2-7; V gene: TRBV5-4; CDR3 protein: CASSNRNGGIGYEQYF
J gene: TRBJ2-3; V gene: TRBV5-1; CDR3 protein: CASSLAGADTQYF
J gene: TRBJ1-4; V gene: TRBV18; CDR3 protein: CASSPQGQPNEKLFF
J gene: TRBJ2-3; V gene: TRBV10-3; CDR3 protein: CAISSSVRGGADTQYF
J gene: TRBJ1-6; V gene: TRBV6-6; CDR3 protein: CASTTVNSPLHF
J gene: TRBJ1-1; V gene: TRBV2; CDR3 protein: CASSSRGAEAFF
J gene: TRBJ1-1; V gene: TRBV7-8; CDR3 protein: CASSFNFLRTEAFF